A selection of T cell receptor beta chains follows, all from one sample in a study of blood T cell repertoires in COVID-19. Assay used: immunoSEQ multiplex PCR; TCRdb lists only in-frame clones, some missing. Of 86,000 or so clones in the sample, approximately 86% are singletons; the top ten hold 4.5% to 5%. The source material was peripheral blood. These receptors all stem from a man aged 50-60 years with active or convalescent COVID-19. Both conserved end residues are part of each CDR3. The D gene is left open where the match is weak. Rows may omit the clone size; those that give it use once, few, many or a size class.

d_call,clone_size,j_call,v_call,cdr3_aa,cdr3_nt
TRBD1,NA,TRBJ1-4,TRBV6-1,CASSEKNVGQGGEKLFF,TGTGCCAGCAGTGAAAAAAATGTCGGACAGGGGGGTGAAAAACTGTTTTTT
NA,once,TRBJ2-3,TRBV27,CASSLMGQALEDTQYF,TGTGCCAGCAGTTTAATGGGACAAGCTTTAGAGGATACGCAGTATTTT
NA,NA,TRBJ2-3,TRBV30,CAWSRQIGRTDTQYF,TGTGCCTGGAGTAGACAAATCGGCCGCACAGATACGCAGTATTTT
NA,NA,TRBJ1-1,TRBV10-3,CAIKMGQNTEAFF,TGTGCCATCAAGATGGGACAGAACACTGAAGCTTTCTTT
NA,NA,TRBJ1-1,TRBV9,CASTSSSDTEAFF,TGTGCCAGCACCTCGAGCTCCGACACTGAAGCTTTCTTT
NA,once,TRBJ2-3,TRBV29-1,CSVERQGEGF,TGCAGCGTTGAACGCCAGGGTGAAGGTTTT
TRBD1,NA,TRBJ1-4,TRBV28,CASSKRDRGTNEKLFF,TGTGCCAGCAGTAAACGGGACAGAGGAACTAATGAAAAACTGTTTTTT
NA,NA,TRBJ2-5,TRBV6-4,CASSDSGGRVETQYF,TGTGCCAGCAGTGACTCGGGGGGACGGGTCGAGACCCAGTACTTC
TRBD2,NA,TRBJ2-7,TRBV6-5,CASSPSGGGSYEQYF,TGTGCCAGCAGTCCTAGCGGGGGGGGCTCCTACGAGCAGTACTTC
NA,NA,TRBJ1-1,TRBV18,CASSPGGQFEAFF,TGTGCCAGCTCACCAGGAGGACAGTTTGAAGCTTTCTTT
TRBD1,NA,TRBJ2-1,TRBV28,CASRRGARGLNEQFF,TGTGCCAGCAGGAGAGGGGCTAGGGGGCTTAATGAGCAGTTCTTC
TRBD1,NA,TRBJ1-1,TRBV10-1,CASSQGGTEAFF,TGCGCCAGCAGTCAGGGGGGCACTGAAGCTTTCTTT
NA,NA,TRBJ1-2,TRBV7-9,CASSPGVLYGYTF,TGTGCCAGCAGCCCCGGGGTCCTCTATGGCTACACCTTC
NA,NA,TRBJ2-1,TRBV27,CASGQAAGFYNEQFF,TGTGCCAGCGGCCAGGCAGCGGGCTTCTACAATGAGCAGTTCTTC
NA,NA,TRBJ1-4,TRBV19,CASSIIGGPNEKLFF,TGTGCCAGTAGTATAATAGGAGGACCTAATGAAAAACTGTTTTTT
NA,NA,TRBJ2-5,TRBV5-6,CASSSLLRDTQETQYF,TGTGCCAGCAGCTCCTTGCTCCGGGACACCCAAGAGACCCAGTACTTC
TRBD2,NA,TRBJ2-1,TRBV20-1,CSASGLAGAPSYNEQFF,TGCAGTGCTAGTGGGCTAGCGGGGGCCCCATCCTACAATGAGCAGTTCTTC
NA,NA,TRBJ2-4,TRBV27,CASSPSGVSIQYF,TGTGCCAGCAGTCCGTCGGGGGTAAGCATTCAGTACTTC
TRBD2,NA,TRBJ2-2,TRBV2,CASTDGGAGTGELFF,TGTGCCAGCACCGACGGGGGGGCTGGCACCGGGGAGCTGTTTTTT
TRBD1,NA,TRBJ1-6,TRBV30,CAWSGQGGNSPLHF,TGTGCCTGGTCGGGACAGGGAGGTAATTCACCCCTCCACTTT
TRBD1,NA,TRBJ1-1,TRBV6-1,CASSETGGLNTEAFF,TGTGCCAGCAGTGAGACAGGGGGCCTTAACACTGAAGCTTTCTTT
TRBD2,NA,TRBJ2-3,TRBV19,CASSRGLAGGADTQYF,TGTGCCAGTAGTCGGGGACTAGCGGGGGGGGCAGATACGCAGTATTTT
NA,NA,TRBJ1-4,TRBV28,CASSFARGTNEKLFF,TGTGCCAGCAGTTTCGCCAGAGGAACTAATGAAAAACTGTTTTTT
NA,few,TRBJ1-5,TRBV29-1,CSVADGILGNQPQHF,TGCAGCGTCGCTGACGGGATATTGGGCAATCAGCCCCAGCATTTT
TRBD1,NA,TRBJ1-1,TRBV2,CASGRQGTNTEAFF,TGTGCCAGCGGAAGACAGGGGACGAACACTGAAGCTTTCTTT
TRBD1,NA,TRBJ1-5,TRBV10-2,CASSGTGSNQPQHF,TGCGCCAGCAGTGGGACAGGGAGTAATCAGCCCCAGCATTTT
NA,once,TRBJ2-3,TRBV5-1,CASSPQATTDTQYF,TGCGCCAGCAGCCCCCAGGCTACAACAGATACGCAGTATTTT
NA,NA,TRBJ2-3,TRBV2,CASQLRQLSSTDTQYF,TGTGCCAGCCAGTTAAGACAACTCTCTAGCACAGATACGCAGTATTTT
NA,once,TRBJ2-5,TRBV10-3,CVINRGGDQETQYF,TGTGTCATCAATCGCGGCGGGGACCAAGAGACCCAGTACTTC
NA,NA,TRBJ1-3,TRBV28,CASSAVRQITGNTIYF,TGTGCCAGCAGTGCAGTTCGACAGATAACTGGAAACACCATATATTTT
NA,NA,TRBJ1-1,TRBV10-3,CAISDRPLGEDTEAFF,TGTGCCATCAGTGATCGTCCCTTAGGGGAGGACACTGAAGCTTTCTTT
NA,NA,TRBJ2-2,TRBV29-1,CSVRGQKNTGELFF,TGCAGCGTCCGAGGACAAAAAAACACCGGGGAGCTGTTTTTT
NA,NA,TRBJ1-6,TRBV27,CASSSGSSVNSPLHF,TGTGCCAGCAGTTCGGGATCTTCCGTTAATTCACCCCTCCACTTT
TRBD2,NA,TRBJ2-5,TRBV4-1,CASSQEVLAGGRQETQYF,TGCGCCAGCAGCCAAGAGGTGCTAGCGGGGGGCCGCCAAGAGACCCAGTACTTC
NA,NA,TRBJ2-1,TRBV12-5,CASGSGGQAYNEQFF,TGTGCTAGTGGTTCCGGAGGGCAGGCCTACAATGAGCAGTTCTTC
NA,NA,TRBJ2-2,TRBV19,CASSRQTTGELFF,TGTGCCAGTAGTCGACAGACCACCGGGGAGCTGTTTTTT
TRBD2,NA,TRBJ2-3,TRBV5-4,CASSLRLASSTDTQYF,TGTGCCAGCAGCTTGCGACTAGCGTCTAGCACAGATACGCAGTATTTT
NA,NA,TRBJ1-6,TRBV27,CASSFRNSPLHF,TGTGCCAGCAGTTTCCGGAATTCACCCCTCCACTTT
TRBD1,NA,TRBJ2-2,TRBV2,CASRGTGGGTGELFF,TGTGCCAGCAGGGGGACAGGGGGTGGCACCGGGGAGCTGTTTTTT
TRBD1,once,TRBJ1-1,TRBV5-1,CASSFTGARNTEAFF,TGCGCCAGCAGCTTCACAGGGGCGCGGAACACTGAAGCTTTCTTT
TRBD1,NA,TRBJ1-5,TRBV2,CASSVKGANQPQHF,TGTGCCAGCAGTGTGAAGGGGGCAAATCAGCCCCAGCATTTT
TRBD1,NA,TRBJ1-2,TRBV28,CASSFPDRPYGYTF,TGTGCCAGCAGTTTCCCGGACAGGCCCTATGGCTACACCTTC
NA,NA,TRBJ2-5,TRBV19,CASSNTGGDQETQYF,TGTGCCAGTAGTAATACGGGGGGCGATCAAGAGACCCAGTACTTC
TRBD1,NA,TRBJ2-3,TRBV2,CASSAGTDTDTQYF,TGTGCCAGCAGTGCCGGGACAGACACAGATACGCAGTATTTT
NA,NA,TRBJ2-1,TRBV6-1,CASSDQSGNKQFF,TGTGCCAGCAGTGATCAAAGCGGAAATAAGCAGTTCTTC
NA,NA,TRBJ1-5,TRBV5-8,CASSLAVGPFSNQPQHF,TGTGCCAGCAGCTTGGCTGTGGGGCCATTTAGCAATCAGCCCCAGCATTTT